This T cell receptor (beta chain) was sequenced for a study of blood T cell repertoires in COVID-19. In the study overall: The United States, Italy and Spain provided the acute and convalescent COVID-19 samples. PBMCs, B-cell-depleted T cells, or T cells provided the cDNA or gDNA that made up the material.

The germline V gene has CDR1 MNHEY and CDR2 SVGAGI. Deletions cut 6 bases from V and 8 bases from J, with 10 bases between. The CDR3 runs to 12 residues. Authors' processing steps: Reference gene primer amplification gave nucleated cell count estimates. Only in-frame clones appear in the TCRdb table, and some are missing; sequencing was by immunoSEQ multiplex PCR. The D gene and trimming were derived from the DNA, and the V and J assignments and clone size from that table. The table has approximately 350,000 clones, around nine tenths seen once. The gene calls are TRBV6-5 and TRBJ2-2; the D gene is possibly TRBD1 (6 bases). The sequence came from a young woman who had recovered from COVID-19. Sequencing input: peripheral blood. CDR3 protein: CASRLDSGELFF. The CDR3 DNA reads TGTGCCAGCAGGCTGGACAGTGGGGAGCTGTTTTTT.